This T cell receptor beta chain originates from a study of T cell repertoires and HLA-DP antigens. The wider study: Transduced HeLa cells presented HLA-DP to CD4+ T cells. Average DNA input: roughly 230 ng for CD137+CD4+ sorts, roughly 1.2 ug pre-culture. Study outcomes and limitations: Sorted CD137+ clonality was about 0.41 for both alloantigens, versus approximately 0.04 pre-culture. Naive and memory CD4+ repertoires were not analysed separately.

Here immunoSEQ multiplex PCR was the method, and the copy in TCRdb shows in-frame clones only, minus some. The table lists some 110,000 clones, about 91% of them singletons, with approximately 0.25% in the top ten. V lost 5 bases and J lost 3; bases outside the gene matches: 10. Germline V gene sequence: CDR1 LNHDA, CDR2 SQIVND (reference sequence). The CDR3 runs 17 residues. This clone has a handful of counts. Its specificity is unknown. Sequencing used CD4+ T cells from PBMCs. The rearrangement links TRBV19 to TRBJ2-7, with 13 positions matching TRBD2. This sequence was found in a woman under 30 in good health and CMV-seronegative. CDR3 nucleotides: TGTGCCAGTAGTCCAGGACTAGCGGGAGTAGGGAGCTACGAGCAGTACTTC. This sequence encodes CASSPGLAGVGSYEQYF.